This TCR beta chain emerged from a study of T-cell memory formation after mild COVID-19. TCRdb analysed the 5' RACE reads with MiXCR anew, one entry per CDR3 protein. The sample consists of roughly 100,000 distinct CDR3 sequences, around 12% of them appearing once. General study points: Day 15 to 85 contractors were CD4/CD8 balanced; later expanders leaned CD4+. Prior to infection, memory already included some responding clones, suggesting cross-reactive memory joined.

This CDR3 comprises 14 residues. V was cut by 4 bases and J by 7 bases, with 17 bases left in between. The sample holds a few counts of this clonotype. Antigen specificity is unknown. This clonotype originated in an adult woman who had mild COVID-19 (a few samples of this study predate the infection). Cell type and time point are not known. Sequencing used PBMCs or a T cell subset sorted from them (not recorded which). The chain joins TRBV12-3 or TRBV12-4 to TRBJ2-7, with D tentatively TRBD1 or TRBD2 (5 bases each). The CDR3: CASSSGDGPQEQYF. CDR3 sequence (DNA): TGTGCCAGCAGTTCCGGGGACGGGCCCCAGGAGCAGTACTTC.